The 20 T cell receptor beta chains listed next were all sequenced from one sample in a study of control samples from healthy donors and cancer patients. Here immunoSEQ multiplex PCR was the method, and the copy in TCRdb shows in-frame clones only, minus some. The sample lists under 150,000 clones, just under 95% seen once, with roughly 10% in the top ten. Sequences were obtained from blood. These receptors all stem from a man in his thirties or forties in good health.

V usage is TRBV4-1 and J usage is TRBJ2-7; 7 nucleotides match TRBD2. This CDR3 contains 15 residues. Germline V gene sequence: CDR1 MGHRA, CDR2 YSYEKL. V was pared by 1 base and J by 6 bases, with 9 bases of the junction left unmatched. In DNA form, the CDR3 reads TGCGCCAGCAGCCAAGTGGCGGGAGCTCTGGGCGAGCAGTACTTC. Its translation is CASSQVAGALGEQYF.

V usage is TRBV5-5 and J usage is TRBJ2-7; 11 bases agree with TRBD1. V lost 4 bases, J lost 6 bases, and 9 bases stayed unmatched. The CDR3 has 15 amino acids. Per the germline V gene, CDR1 is SGHKS and CDR2 is YYEKEE (reference sequence). The CDR3 DNA reads as TGTGCCAGCAGCCCGCGGACAGGGGGCATAGTCGAGCAGTACTTC. It yields the protein CASSPRTGGIVEQYF.

The chain recombines TRBV5-4 with TRBJ2-7; 7 bases are a match to TRBD1. The CDR3 runs to 15 residues. The germline V gene has CDR1 SGHNT and CDR2 YYREEE (reference sequence). Germline trimming cut 0 bases from V and 3 bases from J; bases unmatched to any gene: 6. As DNA, the CDR3 is TGTGCCAGCAGCTTGGGTCCCGGACAGGACTACGAGCAGTACTTC. Encoded protein: CASSLGPGQDYEQYF.

The genes are TRBV7-9 and TRBJ1-1, with a tentative D call TRBD1 (5 bases). The CDR3 extends over 17 amino acids. The germline V and J ends were trimmed by 8 bases and 3 bases, with 25 bases remaining between them. Germline CDR1 is SEHNR and CDR2 is FQNEAQ (reference sequence). CDR3 nucleotide sequence: TGTGCCAGCCGAAAAACGGGGCTAAAAACCGGGCACACTGAAGCTTTCTTT. This translates into CASRKTGLKTGHTEAFF.

The V gene is TRBV10-3, the J gene TRBJ1-1; perhaps TRBD1 as D (5 bases). V lost 6 bases and J lost 1, with 9 bases in between. The CDR3 has 13 residues. CDR1 is ENHRY and CDR2 is SYGVKD in the germline V gene. The CDR3 sequence: CAIRGRTNTEAFF. CDR3 nucleotide sequence: TGTGCCATCAGGGGACGCACGAACACTGAAGCTTTCTTT.

This rearrangement joins TRBV11-2 to TRBJ2-7, with TRBD2 as a possible D gene (5 bases). V was clipped by 5 bases and J by 3 bases, with 17 bases between them. Per the germline V gene, CDR1 is SGHAT and CDR2 is FQNNGV. The CDR3 loop spans 15 amino acids. The CDR3 DNA reads as TGTGCCAGCAGCCCAGGTAGAGGGTTCGGCTACGAGCAGTACTTC. Residues: CASSPGRGFGYEQYF.

The chain joins TRBV30 to TRBJ1-6; D is undetermined. V was pared by 1 base and J by 7 bases, with 14 bases between. CDR1 is GTSNPN, CDR2 SVGIG, per germline (reference sequence). The CDR3 spans 15 residues. The CDR3 DNA is TGTGCCTGGAGTGGTGGATCTATGATGAATTCACCCCTCCACTTT. Its protein is CAWSGGSMMNSPLHF.

This rearrangement joins TRBV5-5 to TRBJ2-1, with 15 bases lining up with TRBD2. CDR1 is SGHKS, CDR2 YYEKEE, per germline (reference sequence). The CDR3 is 18 residues long. Unmatched junction bases numbered 9, after V lost 4 bases and J lost 4 bases. For the CDR3, the DNA is TGTGCCAGCAGCCACCCCGGACTAGCGGGAGGGATTTACAATGAGCAGTTCTTC. Translated, it gives CASSHPGLAGGIYNEQFF.

This chain links TRBV3-1 (or the pseudogene TRBV3-2) with TRBJ2-2, with D uncertain. V lost 0 bases, J lost 8 bases, and 19 bases lay in between. The CDR3 has 17 amino acids. Germline CDR1 LGHDT, CDR2 YNNKEL (reference sequence). CDR3: CASSQDQSGSARGELFF. The CDR3 DNA reads TGTGCCAGCAGCCAAGATCAGTCGGGCAGCGCAAGGGGGGAGCTGTTTTTT.

The CDR3 loop reads CASSDQAGAATDTQYF. The CDR3 DNA sequence: TGTGCCAGCAGTGATCAGGCGGGAGCCGCCACAGATACGCAGTATTTT. V is TRBV6-4 and J is TRBJ2-3; 7 positions agree with TRBD2. V lost 3 bases to trimming and J lost 2 bases; unmatched junction nucleotides: 8. Germline CDR1 is MRHNA and CDR2 is SNTAGT. This CDR3 is 16 amino acids long.

The gene calls are TRBV29-1 and TRBJ2-2, with D perhaps TRBD1 or TRBD2 (5 bases each). V shed 7 bases and J shed 5 bases, with 17 bases lying between them. From germline, CDR1 is SQVTM and CDR2 ANQGSEA. The CDR3 contains 14 residues. CDR3 residues: CSARIGAGTGELFF. CDR3 coding DNA: TGCAGCGCCAGAATCGGGGCAGGGACCGGGGAGCTGTTTTTT.

This chain links TRBV27 with TRBJ2-7; 12 nucleotides agree with TRBD1. CDR3 length equals 16 residues. The V gene end was trimmed by 5 bases and the J gene end by 1 base; junction bases not matched to a gene: 6. Germline V gene sequence: CDR1 MNHEY, CDR2 SMNVEV (reference sequence). This chain's CDR3 is CASSPGQGAKSYEQYF. DNA of the CDR3: TGTGCCAGCAGTCCGGGACAGGGGGCCAAGTCCTACGAGCAGTACTTC.

This clone appeared once. V and J are TRBV11-3 and TRBJ2-1; perhaps TRBD2 as D (6 bases). This CDR3 comprises 16 residues. V lost 1 base to trimming and J lost 3 bases, with 13 bases between them. Germline CDR1 reads SGHNT; CDR2 reads YENEEA. The CDR3 nucleotides read TGTGCCAGCAGCTTAGTCTTGTCTAGCGACTACAATGAGCAGTTCTTC. This encodes CASSLVLSSDYNEQFF.

The chain has TRBV30 and TRBJ1-2, with D possibly matching TRBD1 (5 bases). Germline values: CDR1 GTSNPN, CDR2 SVGIG (reference sequence). V shed 2 bases and J shed 0 bases, with 13 bases lying between them. The CDR3 spans 15 residues. The CDR3 region is CAWSWAGTTNYGYTF. CDR3 sequence (DNA): TGTGCCTGGAGTTGGGCAGGGACTACTAACTATGGCTACACCTTC.

The chain recombines TRBV6-5 with TRBJ2-7, with TRBD1 identical over 7 bases. The CDR3 is made up of 14 amino acids. V dropped 2 bases and J dropped 6; count of bases not matched to a gene: 7. CDR1 and CDR2 from the germline V gene are MNHEY and SVGAGI. The CDR3 nucleotides are TGTGCCAGCAGTTACGGGGACAGTTCGGTCGAGCAGTACTTC. Translation gives CASSYGDSSVEQYF.

V usage is TRBV28 and J usage is TRBJ2-5; D uncertain. Germline CDR1 MDHEN, CDR2 SYDVKM. This CDR3 comprises 16 residues. V lost 2 bases to trimming and J lost 6 bases, with 19 bases between them. As DNA, the CDR3 is TGTGCCAGCAGTTTAGGTAGGGTCCTCACCGGAAAGACCCAGTACTTC. Residues: CASSLGRVLTGKTQYF.

V is TRBV28 and J is TRBJ1-5, with a tentative D call TRBD1 (6 bases). This CDR3 has 15 residues. Germline V gives CDR1 MDHEN, CDR2 SYDVKM. Trimming pared 5 bases from V and 2 bases from J, leaving 13 bases between. CDR3 residues: CASSEQGRGNQPQHF. CDR3 coding DNA: TGTGCCAGCAGTGAACAGGGCAGGGGCAATCAGCCCCAGCATTTT.

This chain joins TRBV7-9 and TRBJ1-2, with D tentatively TRBD1 (5 bases). The V gene lost 1 base and the J gene lost 7 bases, with 13 bases spanning the gap. This CDR3 is built from 14 residues. Germline CDR1 is SEHNR and CDR2 is FQNEAQ (reference sequence). CDR3 region: CASSLDGRDAGYTF. CDR3 in DNA: TGTGCCAGCAGCTTAGATGGCAGGGATGCTGGCTACACCTTC.

The chain joins TRBV5-4 to TRBJ2-5; 9 bases agree with TRBD2. The CDR3 is made up of 16 amino acids. The V segment lost 5 bases and the J segment 5 bases; nucleotides outside the gene matches: 13. Germline V CDR1 and CDR2: SGHNT, YYREEE (reference sequence). The chain's CDR3 is CASSFAGGPSLETQYF. For the CDR3, the DNA is TGTGCCAGCAGTTTCGCGGGAGGGCCCTCCCTGGAGACCCAGTACTTC.

The chain combines TRBV4-2 with TRBJ1-2; TRBD1 aligns across 10 bases. The CDR3 covers 17 residues. V was clipped by 4 bases and J by 0 bases; unmatched bases: 8. The germline CDR1 and CDR2 sequences are LGHNA and YNFKEQ. CDR3 sequence: CASSPQKTGGSNYGYTF. Here the CDR3 DNA reads TGTGCCAGCAGCCCACAGAAGACAGGGGGCTCTAACTATGGCTACACCTTC.